This passage covers 15 T cell receptor beta chains from one sample sequenced in a study of regulatory T cells in long-lasting Graves disease. Time point: persistent/refractory GD, antithyroid drugs over 5 years with positive TRAb. PBMC-extracted RNA yielded the TCR library. iRepertoire HTBI primers and Arm-PCR of CDR3 regions built TCR beta libraries. Each CDR3 protein gets one entry after TCRdb re-called the multiplex PCR reads with MiXCR. The sample has 600,000 to 850,000 distinct CDR3 sequences; approximately 29% are singletons. Material: peripheral blood mononuclear cells (PBMCs), obtained when the disease was refractory, from a patient treated with antithyroid drugs. The receptor set was obtained from a female donor with Graves disease.

The CDR3 reads CASSFSGRDKNIQYF. The CDR3 nucleotides are TGTGCCAGCAGTTTTTCCGGGAGGGACAAAAACATTCAGTACTTC. This chain connects TRBV12-3 or TRBV12-4 to TRBJ2-4; 8 positions agree with TRBD2. This CDR3 comprises 15 residues. Trimming at V came to 3 bases and at J to 3 bases, leaving 4 bases not matched to a gene.

This chain joins TRBV4-1 and TRBJ2-5, with a possible D match to TRBD2 (5 bases). CDR3 size: 14 residues. Trimming left V 2 bases short and J 5 bases short, with 12 bases between. The germline V gene encodes CDR1 MGHRA and CDR2 YSYEKL. CDR3 bases: TGCGCCAGCAGCCAACGAGGGCGTTGGGAGACCCAGTACTTC. It encodes CASSQRGRWETQYF.

This clonotype was observed a few times. The V call is TRBV6-1, the J call TRBJ2-5; weak D call: TRBD2 (7 bases). Deletions cut 6 bases from V and 1 base from J, with 18 bases between. Per the germline V gene, CDR1 is MNHNS and CDR2 is SASEGT. The CDR3 loop spans 16 amino acids. CDR3 sequence (DNA): TGTGCCAGCAGCTGGACTAGAGGGACACCCCAAGAGACCCAGTACTTC. Translated: CASSWTRGTPQETQYF.

This clonotype was recorded a few times. V is TRBV7-2 and J is TRBJ1-1; D unclear. Germline values: CDR1 SGHTA, CDR2 FQGNSA. CDR3 length equals 15 residues. Trimming shortened V by 3 bases and J by 6 bases, and 17 bases separated the two germline ends. CDR3 nucleotides: TGTGCCAGCAGCTTCTCTGAATTTCGAGGCTCTGAAGCTTTCTTT. Encoded protein: CASSFSEFRGSEAFF.

The V call is TRBV7-9, the J call TRBJ1-1; unclear D gene. Between the trimmed V and J ends, which lost 2 bases and 0 bases, there was a span of 7 bases. The CDR3 covers 14 residues. Germline lookup yields CDR1 SEHNR and CDR2 FQNEAQ (reference sequence). The CDR3, as DNA: TGTGCCAGCAGCTTACCAGAGATGAACACTGAAGCTTTCTTT. Its translation is CASSLPEMNTEAFF.

J is TRBJ2-7 and V is TRBV5-1; 9 nucleotides align to TRBD2. CDR1 SGHRS and CDR2 YFSETQ come from the germline V gene. The CDR3 is made up of 18 amino acids. V lost 4 bases and J lost 0; bases outside the gene matches: 14. The DNA of the CDR3 is TGCGCCAGCAGCACCAGTCCCCTTCTAGCGGGGAGCTCCTACGAGCAGTACTTC. It specifies CASSTSPLLAGSSYEQYF.

The gene calls are TRBV7-9 and TRBJ1-1; no firm D call. This CDR3 has 13 amino acids. V was shortened by 4 bases and J by 7 bases, with 13 bases between the two germline ends. Looked up from germline, CDR1 is SEHNR and CDR2 is FQNEAQ (reference sequence). CDR3 amino acids: CASSSRSRDEAFF. In DNA, the CDR3 is TGTGCCAGCAGCTCAAGGTCGAGGGATGAAGCTTTCTTT. Full variable domain (outside the CDR3, taken from reference TRBV7-9 and TRBJ1-1): DTGVSQNPRHKITKRGQNVTFRCDPISEHNRLYWYRQTLGQGPEFLTYFQNEAQLEKSRLLSDRFSAERPKGSFSTLEIQRTEQGDSAMYLCASSSRSRDEAFFGQGTRLTVV.

The rearrangement links TRBV5-1 to TRBJ1-6; D is perhaps TRBD1 (5 bases). V was clipped by 0 bases and J by 10 bases, with 14 bases between them. Germline V gene data show CDR1 as SGHRS and CDR2 as YFSETQ. The CDR3 length is 15 residues. The DNA of the CDR3 is TGCGCCAGCAGCTTGGACGGGGACCCGGGGTCACCCCTCCACTTT. Translating gives CASSLDGDPGSPLHF.

This clonotype was seen ten or more times. The chain links TRBV12-3 or TRBV12-4 to TRBJ1-2, with 7 bases lining up with TRBD1. Losses at the gene ends were 7 bases for V and 7 bases for J; bases not matched to a gene: 15. The CDR3 extends over 15 amino acids. This chain's CDR3 is CASTQTDRVMGGYTF. Here the CDR3 DNA reads TGTGCCAGCACCCAAACCGACAGGGTGATGGGTGGCTACACCTTC.

This clonotype has a count of ten or more. The chain employs TRBV28 and TRBJ2-5, with TRBD2 matching 8 bases. Germline values: CDR1 MDHEN, CDR2 SYDVKM. The CDR3 totals 16 residues. J lost 5 bases, V lost 4 bases, and 12 bases had no gene match. In DNA, the CDR3 is TGTGCCAGCAGTTCCCACCAAGGACTAGCTGTCGAGACCCAGTACTTC. Its protein product is CASSSHQGLAVETQYF.

This chain links TRBV14 with TRBJ1-1, with a possible D match to TRBD1 (5 bases). From germline, CDR1 is SGHDN and CDR2 FVKESK. The CDR3 runs to 15 residues. The V and J ends lost 0 bases and 5 bases respectively, with 13 bases between them. The CDR3 region is CASSQDRGSGTEAFF. The DNA of the CDR3 is TGTGCCAGCAGCCAAGATCGGGGGAGTGGGACTGAAGCTTTCTTT.

The rearrangement joins TRBV27 to TRBJ1-1; D perhaps matches TRBD1 (6 bases). V lost 5 bases and J lost 1, with 17 bases in between. Germline V lookup: CDR1 MNHEY, CDR2 SMNVEV (reference sequence). The length of the CDR3 is 16 residues. CDR3 residues: CASSPYLQGKNTEAFF. CDR3 coding DNA: TGTGCCAGCAGTCCTTACCTACAGGGCAAGAACACTGAAGCTTTCTTT.

The genes are TRBV29-1 and TRBJ1-2; weak D call: TRBD1 (5 bases). CDR3 length: 12 residues. Looked up from germline, CDR1 is SQVTM and CDR2 is ANQGSEA. V was pared by 7 bases and J by 4 bases, with 13 bases between. CDR3 loop: CSARQILYGYTF. CDR3 nucleotide sequence: TGCAGCGCCCGACAGATTCTCTATGGCTACACCTTC.

This clonotype was picked up many times. This rearrangement joins TRBV6-2 or TRBV6-3 to TRBJ1-2; no clear D gene. CDR1 and CDR2 from the germline V gene are MNHEY and SVGEGT. The CDR3 has 13 residues. V dropped 4 bases and J dropped 2 bases, with 8 bases sitting between them. CDR3 nucleotides: TGTGCCAGCAGTTCCGGTCCAAACTATGGCTACACCTTC. Translated: CASSSGPNYGYTF.

The table lists this clonotype with a count of one. The V call is TRBV4-1, the J call TRBJ1-2; D is possibly TRBD1 (5 bases). The CDR3 loop spans 15 amino acids. In germline, CDR1 is MGHRA, CDR2 YSYEKL. Between the trimmed V and J ends, which lost 1 base and 6 bases, there was a span of 15 bases. The CDR3 loop is CASSQVGGDGDGYTF. The DNA of the CDR3 is TGCGCCAGCAGCCAAGTGGGGGGAGACGGCGATGGCTACACCTTC.